This T cell receptor beta chain was identified in a study of blood T cell repertoires in COVID-19. Study-wide context: PBMCs, B-cell-depleted T cells, or T cells were the source of the cDNA or gDNA that made up the material.

In the authors' methods: The authors estimated nucleated cell counts from reference gene primer amplification. The assay was immunoSEQ multiplex PCR, and TCRdb's table has in-frame clones only and misses some. V and J calls and clone size are as listed in that table; D and trimming were resolved from the DNA. The sample lists 200,000 to 250,000 clones, about 85% occurring once. The study recruited people aged about 18 to 89 years across about two dozen US areas. Recovery meant two consecutive negative NP/OP PCR tests, professional clearance, or resolved symptoms. Germline V gene sequence: CDR1 SGHVS, CDR2 FNYEAQ. The length of the CDR3 is 14 residues. The V gene end was trimmed by 2 bases and the J gene end by 4 bases; junction bases not matched to a gene: 1.

The chain joins TRBV7-6 to TRBJ2-7; 11 nucleotides align to TRBD1. Sequencing was carried out using PBMCs or T cells enriched from blood (not recorded which). The sequence derives from a woman in her 30s who had recovered from COVID-19. CDR3 protein: CASSLRDRGYEQYF. The CDR3 DNA is TGTGCCAGCAGCTTAAGGGACAGGGGGTACGAGCAGTACTTC.